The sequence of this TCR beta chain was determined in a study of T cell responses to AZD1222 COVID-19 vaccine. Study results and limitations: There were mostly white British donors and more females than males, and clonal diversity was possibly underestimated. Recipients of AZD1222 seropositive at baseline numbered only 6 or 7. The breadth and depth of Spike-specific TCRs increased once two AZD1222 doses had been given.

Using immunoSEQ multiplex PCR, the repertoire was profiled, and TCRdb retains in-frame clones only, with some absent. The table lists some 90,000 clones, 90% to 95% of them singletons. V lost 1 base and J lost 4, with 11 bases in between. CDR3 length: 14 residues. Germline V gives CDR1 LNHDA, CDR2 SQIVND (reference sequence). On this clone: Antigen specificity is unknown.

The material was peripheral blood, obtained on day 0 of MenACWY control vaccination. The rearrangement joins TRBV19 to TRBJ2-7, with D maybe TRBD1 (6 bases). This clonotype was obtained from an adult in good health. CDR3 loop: CASSIGQGRYEQYF. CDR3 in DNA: TGTGCCAGTAGTATAGGGCAGGGGCGTTACGAGCAGTACTTC.